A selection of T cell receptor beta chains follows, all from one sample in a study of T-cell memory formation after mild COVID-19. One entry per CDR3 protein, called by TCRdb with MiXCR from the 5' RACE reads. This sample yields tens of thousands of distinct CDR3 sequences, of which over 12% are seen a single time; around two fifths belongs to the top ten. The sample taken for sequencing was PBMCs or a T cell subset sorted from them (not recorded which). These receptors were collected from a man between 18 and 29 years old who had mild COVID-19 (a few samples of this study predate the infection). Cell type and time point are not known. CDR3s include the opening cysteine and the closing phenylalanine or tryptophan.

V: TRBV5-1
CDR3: CASSSRPAYQETQYF

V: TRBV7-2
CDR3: CASRSTGLNTEAFF

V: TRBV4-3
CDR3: CASSRTGSSVDEKLFF

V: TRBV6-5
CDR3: CASSYSTNVGNTIYF

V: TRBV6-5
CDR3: CASSYLGNEQFF

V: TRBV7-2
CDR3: CASSPRGWYNEQFF

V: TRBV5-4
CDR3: CASSPELGREQYF

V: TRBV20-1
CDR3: CSARPYAYEQYF

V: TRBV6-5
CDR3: CASSYSSGGTDTQYF

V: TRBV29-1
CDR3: CSVEVGSEAYEQYF

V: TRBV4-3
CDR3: CASSQEQGEQYF

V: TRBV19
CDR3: CASSHGAANEQFF

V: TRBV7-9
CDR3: CASSLNRGAYNEQFF

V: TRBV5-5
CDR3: CASRDGTQVGTEAFF

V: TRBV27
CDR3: CASSLLSPTADTEAFF

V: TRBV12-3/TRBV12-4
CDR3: CASSEESHEQYF

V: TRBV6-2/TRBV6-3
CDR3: CASTPGELNQETQYF

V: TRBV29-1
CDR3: CSVGGAEDRSSYNEQFF

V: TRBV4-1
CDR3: CASSQAREETQYF

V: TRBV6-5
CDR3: CASSSRRAGDTGELFF

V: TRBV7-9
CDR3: CASSLVGTLPGYTF

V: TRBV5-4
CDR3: CASSSMTRTNTGELFF